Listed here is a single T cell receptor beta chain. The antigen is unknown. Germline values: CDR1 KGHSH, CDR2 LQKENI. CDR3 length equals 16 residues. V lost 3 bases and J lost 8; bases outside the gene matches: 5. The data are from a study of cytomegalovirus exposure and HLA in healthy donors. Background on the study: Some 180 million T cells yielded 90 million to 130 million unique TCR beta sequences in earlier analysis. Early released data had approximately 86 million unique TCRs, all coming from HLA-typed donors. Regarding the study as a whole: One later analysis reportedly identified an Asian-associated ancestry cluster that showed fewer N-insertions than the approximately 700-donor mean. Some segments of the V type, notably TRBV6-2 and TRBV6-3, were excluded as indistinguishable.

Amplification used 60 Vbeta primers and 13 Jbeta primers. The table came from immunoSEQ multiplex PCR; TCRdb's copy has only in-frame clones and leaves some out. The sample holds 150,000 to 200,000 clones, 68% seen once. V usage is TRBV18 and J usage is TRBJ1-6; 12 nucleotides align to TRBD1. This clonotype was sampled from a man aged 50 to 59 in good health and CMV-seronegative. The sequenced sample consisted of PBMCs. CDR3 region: CASSPGTGGVHSPLHF. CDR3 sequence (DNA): TGTGCCAGCTCACCGGGGACAGGGGGCGTCCATTCACCCCTCCACTTT.